This T cell receptor (beta chain) was identified in a study of beta chain features in type 1 diabetes. General study results and limits: Shorter TCRB CDR3s, moderately but significantly so, were found in Type 1 diabetes patients in all four CD4+ subsets.

With regard to this clone: Its antigen is unknown.

CDR3 length: 15 amino acids. CDR1 and CDR2 from the germline V gene are LNHNV and YYDKDF (reference sequence). V lost 3 bases, J lost 2 bases, and 11 bases lay in between. The investigators reverse transcribed all of the isolated RNA, so they sequenced expressed TCRB transcripts. The assay was immunoSEQ multiplex PCR, and TCRdb's table has in-frame clones only and misses some. Here the sample spans around 260,000 clones, around 21% being singletons. V and J are TRBV15 and TRBJ1-5; possible D gene TRBD1, 5 bases. This receptor was obtained from a middle-aged woman with type 1 diabetes. Sample: naive CD4+ T cells from blood. The chain's CDR3 is CATSSTLTGNQPQHF. The CDR3 region has the DNA TGTGCCACCAGCAGCACCCTGACAGGCAATCAGCCCCAGCATTTT.